This T cell receptor (beta chain) was profiled in a study of post-analysis software for immune sequencing data. Study context: There were relapsing-remitting, secondary progressive and progressive-relapsing multiple sclerosis among the disease courses included. Overall study findings and caveats: Controls had lower frequencies than patients of a handful of TRBV segments, which included TRBV5-6, TRBV5-1 and TRBV20-1. In multiple sclerosis, normalized Chao1 diversity was significantly below that of controls.

Each TCR beta cDNA library carried unique molecular identifiers. TCRdb independently ran MiXCR on the PCR reads; one entry per CDR3 protein. The table shows roughly 730,000 distinct CDR3 sequences, with less than 35% occurring only once. Details on this clonotype: Its antigen is still unknown. A much larger clone differs by one base, so this may be a read error.

There are 11 residues in the CDR3. Germline CDR1 is SQVTM and CDR2 is ANQGSEA. The chain couples TRBV29-1 to TRBJ2-3; D remains unclear. The sequence was obtained from a girl aged 10-17 years with multiple sclerosis. The sequencing sample was made of blood. As DNA, the CDR3 is TGCAGCGTTGAAGCGCTAGATGCGCAGTATTTT. Encoded protein: CSVEALDAQYF.